Sequencing of this TCR beta chain was carried out in a study of T cell responses to AZD1222 COVID-19 vaccine. On this clone itself: Its antigen is as yet unknown.

Regarding the study as a whole: Spike was spanned by vaccine-associated CD4 TCRs, which were dominant at 160-218 and 743-854. A rise in Spike-specific TCR breadth and depth followed two AZD1222 doses. Just a handful of AZD1222 recipients tested seropositive at baseline.

Second doses that came at about 4 or about 12 weeks were put together. Clones were read by immunoSEQ multiplex PCR, and TCRdb kept only the in-frame ones, dropping some. The table shows 150,000 to 200,000 clones, with about 91% occurring only once. With 3 bases clipped from V and 2 bases from J, the junction kept 7 bases outside the gene matches. CDR1 and CDR2 from the germline V gene are LNHDA and SQIVND (reference sequence). This CDR3 contains 16 residues. J is TRBJ1-5 and V is TRBV19; 7 bases fit TRBD1. This clonotype originated in an adult who received the AZD1222 COVID-19 vaccine. This material consisted of peripheral blood, taken 28 days after the second AZD1222 dose. CDR3 sequence reads: CASSIIPGGGNQPQHF. The CDR3 DNA reads as TGTGCCAGTAGTATTATCCCAGGGGGTGGCAATCAGCCCCAGCATTTT.